Sequencing of this T cell receptor (beta chain) was carried out in a study of cytomegalovirus exposure and HLA in healthy donors. Study-level findings and limits: Later genetic work tied a missense DCLRE1C variant to beta-chain V and J trimming.

Germline CDR1 reads SGHRS; CDR2 reads YFSETQ. This CDR3 is built from 18 residues. Primers for the PCR totalled 60 Vbeta and 13 Jbeta. The protocol was immunoSEQ multiplex PCR, while the TCRdb copy is restricted to in-frame clones and leaves out a portion. In the table there are some 120,000 clones, 75% to 85% of which are singletons. The sample holds one count of this clone. What it recognizes is unknown. A junction boundary mismatches the germline segment, possibly from a read error. The chain links TRBV5-1 to TRBJ2-6; 10 bases match TRBD2. The sequencing sample was made of PBMCs. The origin of this receptor is a male donor in good health and CMV-seronegative. This chain's CDR3 is CASSLWSGGASGANGLTF. The CDR3 bases are TGCGCCAGCAGCTTGTGGAGCGGGGGGGCATCTGGGGCCAACGGCCTGACTTTC.